This T cell receptor beta chain was observed in a study of vaccination and CD4 T cells after COVID-19 (dated by TCRdb to about 2022). At the level of the whole study: Convalescent patients had a positive SARS-CoV-2 result on nasal swab PCR, and of these patients, several had mild disease and one had severe disease. Six males and four females were included in the convalescent cohort, with two Hispanic individuals, seven Caucasians, two Asians and one multiracial person represented. Two doses of either the Pfizer-BioNTech BNT162b2 vaccine (n=8) or the Moderna mRNA-1273 vaccine (n=2) were administered to participants. Culture stimuli were overlapping spike peptide pools from SARS-CoV-2 and from the common cold coronaviruses HCoV-NL63, HCoV-OC43 and HCoV-229E. As controls, cultures received a CEFX viral epitope pool (the positive control), an HIV-1 Nef peptide pool (the negative control), or no peptide at all. Post-COVID blood samples were collected from convalescent patients a median of around 100 days after diagnosis, with a range of about 35 to 180 days. Post-vaccine blood samples were taken a median of around 77 days after the second vaccine dose, with a range of about 14 to 241 days. In ten to eleven COVID-19 convalescent patients and 4 infection-naive healthy vaccine recipients, the spike-specific CD4+ TCR repertoire before mRNA vaccination was compared with the repertoire after mRNA vaccination.

This clonotype appeared a single time. No antigen is known for it. Base qualities are not at hand, and no much larger clone is one base apart. One read represents weak support. The treatment or condition label, as the study defines it: 10-day PBMC culture with coronavirus spike peptide pools or control peptides (ViraFEST assay). To expand antigen-specific T cells with peptide pools and then pick out the expanded clonotypes through TCR sequencing, the study relied on the ViraFEST assay. The convalescent patients' positive SARS-CoV-2 PCR tests were from March to December 2020, which was before the Alpha, Beta and Delta variants emerged in the United States. PBMCs were cultured at roughly 1.8 million per well in IMDM supplemented with approximately 5.3% human AB serum and 8.5 to 10 IU/ml IL-2, with roughly 10 ug/ml peptide pools added. Half of the culture medium was replaced with fresh IL-2-containing medium on days 3 and 7. Once the cells had been in culture for over nine days, the EasySep CD4+ T cell isolation kit was used to isolate CD4+ T cells by negative selection. Ficoll-Paque Plus gradient centrifugation was used to isolate PBMCs from whole blood, and the isolated PBMCs were then either used fresh or cryopreserved at -140C. Triplicate wells were generally used for each culture condition.

The library came from PCR. DNA from cultured CD4+ T cells was subjected to TCR sequencing with the Oncomine TCR Beta short-read assay at the Johns Hopkins FTIC core. Genomic DNA was extracted from the cultured CD4+ T cells with the QIAamp micro DNA kit. The Oncomine TCR Beta libraries from cultured CD4+ T cells were pooled using unique dual indexes and then sequenced on an Illumina iSeq 100. Regarding the original processing steps: Non-productive sequences were filtered out, and CDR3s that did not start with C, did not end with F or W, or were shorter than 7 amino acids were discarded. Antigen-specific clonotypes were identified with the MANAFEST web application by comparing peptide-stimulated wells with reference and other culture wells. To be called positive, a clone needed an FDR below 0.05, an odds ratio above 5, and a productive frequency above 0.1% in at least two of three replicate wells. A clonotype counted as cross-reactive if it showed significant expansion both in the SARS-CoV-2 spike wells and in at least one common cold coronavirus spike condition. Similarity between CDR3 sequences was evaluated in R version 3.6.1 using Levenshtein distances (stringdist) and unrooted phylogenetic trees (ape). TCRdb redid the processing of the public reads, applying fastp at Q25 and MiXCR, and retained in-frame beta chains. Every distinct CDR3 protein forms one entry, paired with its most common genes and DNA. The V and J calls reflect TCRdb's pipeline rather than the authors' work. The sample yields about 8,500 distinct CDR3 sequences; approximately 51% were counted once. Clones ranked in the top ten supply around 43% of the sample.

Study-level results and caveats: An increase in the median number of SARS-CoV-2-reactive clonotypes from more than 20 after infection to roughly 38 after vaccination was observed, but the change was not found to be significant. Among the post-vaccine SARS-CoV-2-reactive clones in convalescent patients, a median around 85% showed up only after vaccination, which suggests vaccine-specific priming. The number of convalescent patients in the study was relatively small, and the study did not examine early timepoints following natural infection. Nearly all vaccine-specific clones in convalescent patients (304 of 307) were mono-reactive for SARS-CoV-2 spike rather than cross-reactive with common cold coronaviruses.

As encoded in the germline V gene, CDR1 is SGHTA while CDR2 is FQGTGA. There are 16 amino acids in the CDR3, from cysteine to phenylalanine inclusive. Only the CDR3 region is kept as DNA, spanning 48 bases read in frame from base 1. Unmatched junction bases come to 6, with V trimmed by 0 bases and J by 2 bases. The sequence derives from a human donor who had recovered from COVID-19. Sequencing input: CD4+ T cells from blood, cultured in vitro. Recombination joined TRBV7-3 with TRBJ2-7; TRBD2 agrees with 8 junctional bases. For the CDR3, the sequence is CASSLTGGGTPYEQYF. The DNA sequence is TGTGCCAGCAGCTTAACTGGCGGGGGGACGCCCTACGAGCAGTACTTC.